This paragraph reports one T cell receptor beta chain. This CDR3 is built from 15 residues. The germline gives CDR1 MNHEY, CDR2 SVGAGI. V dropped 2 bases and J dropped 0 bases, with 11 bases sitting between them. The sample comes from a study of control samples from healthy donors and cancer patients. Generated by immunoSEQ multiplex PCR, the TCRdb table keeps only in-frame clones and is missing some. Of around 84,000 clones listed, 65% to 90% are singletons. Sequences were obtained from PBMCs. This chain connects TRBV6-5 to TRBJ2-7; D gene ambiguous. The source of this sequence is a man aged 55 to 70 with head and neck cancer. The CDR3 nucleotides are TGTGCCAGCAGTTACGGTGCCGCGAGCTCCTACGAGCAGTACTTC. Translated: CASSYGAASSYEQYF.